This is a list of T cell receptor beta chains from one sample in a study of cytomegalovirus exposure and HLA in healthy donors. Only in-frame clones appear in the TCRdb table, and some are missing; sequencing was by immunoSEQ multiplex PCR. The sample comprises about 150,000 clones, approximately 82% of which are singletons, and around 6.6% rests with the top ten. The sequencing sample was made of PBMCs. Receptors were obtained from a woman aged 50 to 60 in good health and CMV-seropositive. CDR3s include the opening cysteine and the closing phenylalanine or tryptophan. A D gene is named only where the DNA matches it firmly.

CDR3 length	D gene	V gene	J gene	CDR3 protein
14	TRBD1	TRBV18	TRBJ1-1	CASSGQGTNTEAFF
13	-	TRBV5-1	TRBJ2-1	CASSPGSFNEQFF
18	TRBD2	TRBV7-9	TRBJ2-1	CASSSSGLAGAPRDEQFF
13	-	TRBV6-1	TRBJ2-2	CASRDKNTGELFF
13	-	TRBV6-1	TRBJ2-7	CASSEANSYEQYF
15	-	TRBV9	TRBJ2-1	CASSVASGAYNEQFF
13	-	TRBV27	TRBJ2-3	CASSLIRTDTQYF
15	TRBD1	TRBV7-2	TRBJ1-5	CASSPGTAFYQPQHF
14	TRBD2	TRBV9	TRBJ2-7	CASSNSGASYEQYF
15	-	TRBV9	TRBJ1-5	CASSPSTAHGQPQHF
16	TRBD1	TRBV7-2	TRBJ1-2	CASSFTGQGREGGYTF
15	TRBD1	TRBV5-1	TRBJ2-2	CASSPGTVYTGELFF
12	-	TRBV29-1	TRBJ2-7	CSVDAGRDEQYF
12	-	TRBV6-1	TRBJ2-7	CASLLDRYEQYF
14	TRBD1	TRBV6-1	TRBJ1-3	CASSRTGPGNTIYF
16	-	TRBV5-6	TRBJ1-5	CASSLAGGISNQPQHF
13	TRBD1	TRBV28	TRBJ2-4	CASSGTGENIQYF
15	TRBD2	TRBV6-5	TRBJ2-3	CASSYDGGVWDTQYF
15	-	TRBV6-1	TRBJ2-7	CASSEEAGQNYEQYF
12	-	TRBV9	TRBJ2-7	CASSVETGEQYF
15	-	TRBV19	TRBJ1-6	CASSIRQGGNSPLHF
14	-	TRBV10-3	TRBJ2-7	CAISESVSAYEQYF
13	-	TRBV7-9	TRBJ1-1	CASSLAGQHEAFF
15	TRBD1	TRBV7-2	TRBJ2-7	CASSSGGASSYEQYF
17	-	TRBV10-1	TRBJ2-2	CASSELDRLSSTGELFF
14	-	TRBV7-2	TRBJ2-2	CASSARGGTGELFF
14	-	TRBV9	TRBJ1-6	CASSERGGNSPLHF
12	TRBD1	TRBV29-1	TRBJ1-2	CSDTGTAYGYTF
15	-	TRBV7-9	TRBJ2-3	CASSSAGGSTDTQYF
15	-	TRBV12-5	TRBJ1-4	CASGLGGRGVEKLFF
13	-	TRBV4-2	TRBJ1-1	CASSQDPSPEAFF
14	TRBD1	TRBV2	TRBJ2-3	CASRTGTETDTQYF
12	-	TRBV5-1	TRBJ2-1	CASSLARNEQFF
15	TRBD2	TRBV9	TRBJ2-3	CASSVSGGSTDTQYF
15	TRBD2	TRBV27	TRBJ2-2	CASTVAGAGGGELFF
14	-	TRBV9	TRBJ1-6	CASSVSGDNSPLHF
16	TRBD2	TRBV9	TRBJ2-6	CASSPTGGSGANVLTF
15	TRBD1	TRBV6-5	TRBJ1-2	CASSYDRGRGYGYTF
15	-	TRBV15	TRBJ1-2	CATSRDEGASYGYTF
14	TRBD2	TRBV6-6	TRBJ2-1	CASSYSGGYNEQFF
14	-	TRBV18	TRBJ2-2	CASSSIRGTGELFF
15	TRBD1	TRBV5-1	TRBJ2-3	CASSLDRGQRDTQYF
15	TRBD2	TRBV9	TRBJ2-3	CASSGAGGNTDTQYF
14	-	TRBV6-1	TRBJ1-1	CASSEVVPRDEAFF
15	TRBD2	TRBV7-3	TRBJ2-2	CASGSAGGNTGELFF
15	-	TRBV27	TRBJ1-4	CASSLWSGRGEKLFF
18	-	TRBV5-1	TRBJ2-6	CASSLYRVPLSGANVLTF
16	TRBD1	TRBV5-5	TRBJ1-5	CASSLGDRGSNQPQHF
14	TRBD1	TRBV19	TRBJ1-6	CASRDRGYNSPLHF
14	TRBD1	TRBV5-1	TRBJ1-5	CASSLGTGNQPQHF